One and the same sample provided the 4 T cell receptor beta chains below, sequenced in a study of T cells in narcolepsy. Profiled with immunoSEQ multiplex PCR; TCRdb holds only in-frame clones, not every one. Here the sample spans 25,000 to 30,000 clones, 75% to 85% being singletons. The sample was CD45RA- memory CD4+ T cells from PBMCs. The receptor set was obtained from a human donor with narcolepsy.

This clone was recorded a few times. V and J are TRBV19 and TRBJ2-1; D may correspond to TRBD1 or TRBD2 (5 bases each). The CDR3 is 16 amino acids. In germline, CDR1 is LNHDA, CDR2 SQIVND (reference sequence). The V and J ends lost 5 bases and 6 bases respectively, with 20 bases between them. In DNA form, the CDR3 reads TGTGCCAGTAGTCCTGGGACGGGACGACCTTTCAATGAGCAGTTCTTC. This gives the protein CASSPGTGRPFNEQFF.

This chain uses TRBV7-2 with TRBJ2-2; maybe TRBD1 (5 bases). The CDR3 extends over 14 amino acids. Germline CDR1 reads SGHTA; CDR2 reads FQGNSA. The V and J ends lost 4 bases and 1 base respectively, with 7 bases between them. CDR3 residues: CASSSGQNTGELFF. The CDR3 DNA sequence: TGTGCCAGCAGCTCAGGACAGAACACCGGGGAGCTGTTTTTT.

This clone has just a few counts. The rearrangement links TRBV28 to TRBJ1-1, with D unresolved. The V and J ends lost 2 bases and 3 bases respectively, with 10 bases between them. This CDR3 has 14 residues. Germline V gene lookup returns CDR1 MDHEN and CDR2 SYDVKM. The DNA for the CDR3 is TGTGCCAGCAGTTTACCCGGGGTGCACACTGAAGCTTTCTTT. Translating it yields CASSLPGVHTEAFF. The full variable domain, with the rest looked up from reference TRBV28 and TRBJ1-1, is DVKVTQSSRYLVKRTGEKVFLECVQDMDHENMFWYRQDPGLGLRLIYFSYDVKMKEKGDIPEGYSVSREKKERFSLILESASTNQTSMYLCASSLPGVHTEAFFGQGTRLTVV.

The chain has TRBV7-9 and TRBJ2-7; 9 bases fit TRBD1. The length of the CDR3 is 17 residues. V lost 7 bases and J lost 2; bases outside the gene matches: 15. The V gene's germline CDR1 is SEHNR and CDR2 FQNEAQ (reference sequence). The CDR3 DNA is TGTGCCAGCACCACCGCCGGGACAGGGAAGTCGGCCTACGAGCAGTACTTC. This codes for CASTTAGTGKSAYEQYF.